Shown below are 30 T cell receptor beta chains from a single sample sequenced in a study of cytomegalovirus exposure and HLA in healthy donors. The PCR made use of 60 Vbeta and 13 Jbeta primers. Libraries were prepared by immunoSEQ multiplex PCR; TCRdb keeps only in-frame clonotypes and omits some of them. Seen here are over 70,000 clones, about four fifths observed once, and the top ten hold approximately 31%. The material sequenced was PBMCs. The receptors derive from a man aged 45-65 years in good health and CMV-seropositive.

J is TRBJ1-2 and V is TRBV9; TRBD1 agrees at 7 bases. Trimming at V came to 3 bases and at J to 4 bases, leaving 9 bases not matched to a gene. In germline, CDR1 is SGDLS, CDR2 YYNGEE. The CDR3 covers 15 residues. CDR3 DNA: TGTGCCAGCAGCGCCAGACAGGGTACGAGCTATGGCTACACCTTC. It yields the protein CASSARQGTSYGYTF.

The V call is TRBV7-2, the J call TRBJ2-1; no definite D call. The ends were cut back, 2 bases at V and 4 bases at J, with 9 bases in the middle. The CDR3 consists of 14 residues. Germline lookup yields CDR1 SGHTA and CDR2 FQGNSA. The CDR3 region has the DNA TGTGCCAGCAGCTTATATGGAGAGTACAATGAGCAGTTCTTC. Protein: CASSLYGEYNEQFF.

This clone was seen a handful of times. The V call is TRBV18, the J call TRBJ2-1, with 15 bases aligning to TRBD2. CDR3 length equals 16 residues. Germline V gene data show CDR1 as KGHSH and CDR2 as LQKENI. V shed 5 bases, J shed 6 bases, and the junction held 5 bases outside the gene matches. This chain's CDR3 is CASSRTSGRGGNEQFF. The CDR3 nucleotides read TGTGCCAGCTCAAGGACTAGCGGGAGGGGTGGCAATGAGCAGTTCTTC.

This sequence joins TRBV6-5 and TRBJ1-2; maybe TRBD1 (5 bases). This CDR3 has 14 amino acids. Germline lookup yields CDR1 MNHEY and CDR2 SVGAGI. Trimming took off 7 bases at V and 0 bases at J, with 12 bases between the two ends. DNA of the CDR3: TGTGCCAGCACCGAAGGGGTAGCTAACTATGGCTACACCTTC. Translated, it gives CASTEGVANYGYTF.

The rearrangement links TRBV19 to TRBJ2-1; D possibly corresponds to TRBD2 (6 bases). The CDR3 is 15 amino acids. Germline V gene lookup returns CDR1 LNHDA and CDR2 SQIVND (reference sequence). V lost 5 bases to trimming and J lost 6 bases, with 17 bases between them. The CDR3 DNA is TGTGCCAGTAGTTTCTGGACCGGGACTCCCAATGAGCAGTTCTTC. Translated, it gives CASSFWTGTPNEQFF. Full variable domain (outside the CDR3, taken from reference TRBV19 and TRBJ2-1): DGGITQSPKYLFRKEGQNVTLSCEQNLNHDAMYWYRQDPGQGLRLIYYSQIVNDFQKGDIAEGYSVSREKKESFPLTVTSAQKNPTAFYLCASSFWTGTPNEQFFGPGTRLTVL.

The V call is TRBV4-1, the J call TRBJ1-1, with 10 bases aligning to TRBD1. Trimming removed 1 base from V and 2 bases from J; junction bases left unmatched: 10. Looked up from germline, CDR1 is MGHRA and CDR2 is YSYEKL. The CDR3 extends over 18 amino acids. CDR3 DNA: TGCGCCAGCAGCCAAGGGGGGGGACAGGGGCTGATAAACACTGAAGCTTTCTTT. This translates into CASSQGGGQGLINTEAFF.

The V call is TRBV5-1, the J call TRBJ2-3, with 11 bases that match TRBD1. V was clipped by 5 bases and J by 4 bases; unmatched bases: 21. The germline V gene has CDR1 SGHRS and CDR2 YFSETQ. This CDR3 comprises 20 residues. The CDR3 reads CASRRQTGQGGFADADTQYF. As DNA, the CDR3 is TGCGCCAGCAGACGACAAACGGGACAGGGGGGCTTTGCAGACGCAGATACGCAGTATTTT.

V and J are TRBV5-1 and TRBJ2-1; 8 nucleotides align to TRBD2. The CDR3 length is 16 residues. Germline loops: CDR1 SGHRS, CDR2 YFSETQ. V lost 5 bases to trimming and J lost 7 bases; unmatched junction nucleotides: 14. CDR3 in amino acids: CASRSSGGAGGNEQFF. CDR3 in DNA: TGCGCCAGCAGATCCTCCGGGGGGGCGGGTGGGAATGAGCAGTTCTTC. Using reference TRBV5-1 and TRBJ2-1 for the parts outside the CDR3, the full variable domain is KAGVTQTPRYLIKTRGQQVTLSCSPISGHRSVSWYQQTPGQGLQFLFEYFSETQRNKGNFPGRFSGRQFSNSRSEMNVSTLELGDSALYLCASRSSGGAGGNEQFFGPGTRLTVL.

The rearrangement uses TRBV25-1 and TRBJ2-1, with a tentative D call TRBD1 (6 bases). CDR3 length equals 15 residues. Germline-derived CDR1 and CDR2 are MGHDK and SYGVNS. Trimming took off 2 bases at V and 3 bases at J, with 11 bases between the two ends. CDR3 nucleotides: TGTGCCAGCAGTGAACGAACAGGGTTCTACAATGAGCAGTTCTTC. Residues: CASSERTGFYNEQFF.

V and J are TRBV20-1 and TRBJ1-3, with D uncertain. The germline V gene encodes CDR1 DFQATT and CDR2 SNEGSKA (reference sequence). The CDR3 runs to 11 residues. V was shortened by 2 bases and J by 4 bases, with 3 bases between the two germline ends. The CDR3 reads CSARLGNTIYF. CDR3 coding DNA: TGCAGTGCTAGACTGGGAAACACCATATATTTT.

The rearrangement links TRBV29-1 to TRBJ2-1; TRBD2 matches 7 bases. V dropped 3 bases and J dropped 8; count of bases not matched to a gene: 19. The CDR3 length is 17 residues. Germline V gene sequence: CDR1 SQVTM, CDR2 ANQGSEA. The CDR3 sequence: CSVDPCPQPGGTDEQFF. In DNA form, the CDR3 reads TGCAGCGTTGACCCCTGCCCTCAGCCGGGAGGCACGGATGAGCAGTTCTTC.

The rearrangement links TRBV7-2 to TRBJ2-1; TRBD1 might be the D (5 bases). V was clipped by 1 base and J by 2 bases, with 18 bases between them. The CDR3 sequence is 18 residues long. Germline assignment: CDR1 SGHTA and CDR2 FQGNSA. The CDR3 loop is CASSLEGAGQGPYNEQFF. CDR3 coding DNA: TGTGCCAGCAGCTTAGAAGGCGCCGGACAAGGGCCCTACAATGAGCAGTTCTTC.

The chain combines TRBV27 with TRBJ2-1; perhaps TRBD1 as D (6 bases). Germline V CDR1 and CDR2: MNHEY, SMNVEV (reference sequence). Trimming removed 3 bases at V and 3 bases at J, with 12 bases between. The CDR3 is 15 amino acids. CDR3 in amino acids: CASSFPDRSYNEQFF. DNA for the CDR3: TGTGCCAGCAGTTTCCCGGACAGAAGCTACAATGAGCAGTTCTTC.

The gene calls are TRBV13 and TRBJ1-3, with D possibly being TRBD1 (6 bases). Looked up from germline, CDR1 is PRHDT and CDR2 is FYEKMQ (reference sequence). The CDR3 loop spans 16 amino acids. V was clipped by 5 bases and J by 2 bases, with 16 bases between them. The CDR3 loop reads CASSHWTVTPGNTIYF. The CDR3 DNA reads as TGTGCCAGCAGCCATTGGACAGTTACGCCTGGAAACACCATATATTTT.

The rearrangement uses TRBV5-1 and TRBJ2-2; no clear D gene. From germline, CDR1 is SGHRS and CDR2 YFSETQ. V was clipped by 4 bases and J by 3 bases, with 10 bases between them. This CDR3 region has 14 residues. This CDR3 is CASSPVVDTGELFF. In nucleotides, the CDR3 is TGCGCCAGCAGCCCCGTAGTGGACACCGGGGAGCTGTTTTTT. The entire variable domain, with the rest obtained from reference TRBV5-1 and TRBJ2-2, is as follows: KAGVTQTPRYLIKTRGQQVTLSCSPISGHRSVSWYQQTPGQGLQFLFEYFSETQRNKGNFPGRFSGRQFSNSRSEMNVSTLELGDSALYLCASSPVVDTGELFFGEGSRLTVL.

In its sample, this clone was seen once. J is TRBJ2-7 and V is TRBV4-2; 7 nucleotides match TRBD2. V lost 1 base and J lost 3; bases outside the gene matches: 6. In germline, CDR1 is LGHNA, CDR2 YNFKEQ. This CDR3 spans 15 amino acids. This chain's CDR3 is CASSQGRGSVYEQYF. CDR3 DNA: TGTGCCAGCAGCCAAGGGCGGGGGAGCGTCTACGAGCAGTACTTC.

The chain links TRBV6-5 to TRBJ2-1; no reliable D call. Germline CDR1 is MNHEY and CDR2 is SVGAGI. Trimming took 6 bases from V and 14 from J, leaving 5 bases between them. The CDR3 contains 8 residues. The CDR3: CASRSEFF. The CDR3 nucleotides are TGTGCCAGCAGATCCGAGTTCTTC.

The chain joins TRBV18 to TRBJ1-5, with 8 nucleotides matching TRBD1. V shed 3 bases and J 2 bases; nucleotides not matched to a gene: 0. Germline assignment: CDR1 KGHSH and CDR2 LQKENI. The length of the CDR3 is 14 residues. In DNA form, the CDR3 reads TGTGCCAGCTCACCGGGACAGGGCAATCAGCCCCAGCATTTT. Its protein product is CASSPGQGNQPQHF.

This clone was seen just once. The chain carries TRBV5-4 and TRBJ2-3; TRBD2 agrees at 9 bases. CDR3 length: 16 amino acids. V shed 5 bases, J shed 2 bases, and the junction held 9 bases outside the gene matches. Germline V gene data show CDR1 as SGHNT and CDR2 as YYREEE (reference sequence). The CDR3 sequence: CASSYPGGRVTDTQYF. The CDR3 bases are TGTGCCAGCAGTTACCCTGGCGGGAGGGTCACAGATACGCAGTATTTT. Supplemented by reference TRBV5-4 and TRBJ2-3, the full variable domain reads ETGVTQSPTHLIKTRGQQVTLRCSSQSGHNTVSWYQQALGQGPQFIFQYYREEENGRGNFPPRFSGLQFPNYSSELNVNALELDDSALYLCASSYPGGRVTDTQYFGPGTRLTVL.

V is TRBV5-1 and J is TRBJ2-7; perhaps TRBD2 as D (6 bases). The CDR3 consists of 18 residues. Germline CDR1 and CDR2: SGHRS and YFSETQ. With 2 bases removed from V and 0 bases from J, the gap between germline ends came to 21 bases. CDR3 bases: TGCGCCAGCAGCTTAATACCCCTCGAGCGGGTTCTCTCCTACGAGCAGTACTTC. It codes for CASSLIPLERVLSYEQYF.

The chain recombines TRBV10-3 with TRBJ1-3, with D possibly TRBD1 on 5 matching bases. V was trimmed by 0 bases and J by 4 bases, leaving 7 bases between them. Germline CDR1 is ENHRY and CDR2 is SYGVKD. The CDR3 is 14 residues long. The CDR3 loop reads CAISESGPGNTIYF. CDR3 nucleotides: TGTGCCATCAGTGAGTCGGGGCCCGGAAACACCATATATTTT.

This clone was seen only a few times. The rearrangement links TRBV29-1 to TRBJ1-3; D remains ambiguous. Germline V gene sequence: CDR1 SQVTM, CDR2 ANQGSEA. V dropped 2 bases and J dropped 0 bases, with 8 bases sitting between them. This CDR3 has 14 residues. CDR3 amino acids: CSVERRNSGNTIYF. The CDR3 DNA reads TGCAGCGTTGAACGGCGGAACTCTGGAAACACCATATATTTT.

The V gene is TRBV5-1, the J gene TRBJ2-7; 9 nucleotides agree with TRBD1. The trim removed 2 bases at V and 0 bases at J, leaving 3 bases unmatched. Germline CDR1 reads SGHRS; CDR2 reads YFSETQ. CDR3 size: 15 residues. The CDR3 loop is CASSFGQGNSYEQYF. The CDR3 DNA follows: TGCGCCAGCAGCTTCGGACAGGGGAACTCCTACGAGCAGTACTTC. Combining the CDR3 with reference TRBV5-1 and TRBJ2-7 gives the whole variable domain KAGVTQTPRYLIKTRGQQVTLSCSPISGHRSVSWYQQTPGQGLQFLFEYFSETQRNKGNFPGRFSGRQFSNSRSEMNVSTLELGDSALYLCASSFGQGNSYEQYFGPGTRLTVT.

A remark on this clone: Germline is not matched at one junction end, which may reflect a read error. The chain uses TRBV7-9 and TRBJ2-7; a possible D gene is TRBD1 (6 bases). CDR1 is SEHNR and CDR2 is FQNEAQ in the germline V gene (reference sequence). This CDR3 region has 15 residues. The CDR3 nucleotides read TGTTCCAGCAGCTTAGCACGGGACACCTCCTACGAGCAGTACTTC. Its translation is CSSSLARDTSYEQYF. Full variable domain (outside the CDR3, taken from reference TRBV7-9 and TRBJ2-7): DTGVSQNPRHKITKRGQNVTFRCDPISEHNRLYWYRQTLGQGPEFLTYFQNEAQLEKSRLLSDRFSAERPKGSFSTLEIQRTEQGDSAMYLCSSSLARDTSYEQYFGPGTRLTVT.

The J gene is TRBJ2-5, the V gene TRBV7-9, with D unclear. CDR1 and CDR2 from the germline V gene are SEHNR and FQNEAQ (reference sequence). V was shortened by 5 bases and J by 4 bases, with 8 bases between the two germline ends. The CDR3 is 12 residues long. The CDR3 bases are TGTGCCAGCAGCCCGGTCGGAGAGACCCAGTACTTC. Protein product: CASSPVGETQYF.

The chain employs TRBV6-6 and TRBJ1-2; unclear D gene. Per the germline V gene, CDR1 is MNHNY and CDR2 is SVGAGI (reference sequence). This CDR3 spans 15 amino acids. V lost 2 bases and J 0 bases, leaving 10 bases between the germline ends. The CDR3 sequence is CASSYAGQANYGYTF. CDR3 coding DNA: TGTGCCAGCAGTTACGCAGGCCAAGCTAACTATGGCTACACCTTC.

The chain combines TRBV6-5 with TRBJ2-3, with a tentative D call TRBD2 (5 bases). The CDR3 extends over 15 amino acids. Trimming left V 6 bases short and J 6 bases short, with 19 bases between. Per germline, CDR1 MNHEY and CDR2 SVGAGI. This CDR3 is CASRPTPLAFDTQYF. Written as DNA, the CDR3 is TGTGCCAGCAGACCAACCCCCCTAGCCTTCGATACGCAGTATTTT.

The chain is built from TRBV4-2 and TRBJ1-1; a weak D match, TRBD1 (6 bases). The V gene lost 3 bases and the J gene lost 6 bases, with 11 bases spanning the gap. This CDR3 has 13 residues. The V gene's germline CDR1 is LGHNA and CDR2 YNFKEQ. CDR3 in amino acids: CASSHTTGAEAFF. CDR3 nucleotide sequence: TGTGCCAGCAGCCACACGACAGGTGCTGAAGCTTTCTTT.

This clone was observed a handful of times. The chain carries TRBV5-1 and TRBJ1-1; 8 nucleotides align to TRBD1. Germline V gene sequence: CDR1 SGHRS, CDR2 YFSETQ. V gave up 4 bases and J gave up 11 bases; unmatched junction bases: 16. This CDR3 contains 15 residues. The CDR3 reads CASSPSTGTGIRAFF. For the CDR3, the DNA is TGCGCCAGCAGCCCCTCCACCGGGACAGGAATTCGGGCTTTCTTT.

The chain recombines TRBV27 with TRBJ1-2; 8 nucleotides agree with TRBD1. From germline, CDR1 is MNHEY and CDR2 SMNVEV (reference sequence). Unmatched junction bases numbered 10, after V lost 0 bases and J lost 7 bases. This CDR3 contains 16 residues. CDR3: CASSLSPDRGGSGYTF. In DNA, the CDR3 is TGTGCCAGCAGTTTATCTCCCGACAGGGGAGGAAGTGGCTACACCTTC.